One and the same sample provided the 13 T cell receptor beta chains below, sequenced in a study of blood T cell repertoires in COVID-19. Clones were sequenced by immunoSEQ multiplex PCR, and TCRdb holds only the in-frame ones, with some missing. The sample has 250,000 to 300,000 clones; more than 75% are singletons. The sequenced material came from peripheral blood. These receptors were collected from a woman in her 40s who had recovered from COVID-19.

The chain recombines TRBV6-5 with TRBJ2-7; 9 bases fit TRBD1. CDR3 length: 13 residues. Germline CDR1 MNHEY, CDR2 SVGAGI. J was trimmed by 4 bases and V by 6 bases; bases with no gene match: 4. The CDR3 spells CASSQDRGYEQYV. The CDR3 bases are TGTGCCAGCAGCCAAGACAGGGGGTACGAGCAGTACGTC.

The CDR3: CASSYKGSGYGYTF. The DNA for the CDR3 is TGTGCCAGCAGCTATAAAGGCTCAGGGTATGGCTACACCTTC. The chain has TRBV7-8 and TRBJ1-2, with D tentatively TRBD1 (5 bases). The length of the CDR3 is 14 residues. The germline V and J ends were trimmed by 4 bases and 5 bases, with 14 bases remaining between them. Germline V gene sequence: CDR1 SGHVS, CDR2 FQNEAQ.

The chain joins TRBV30 to TRBJ2-7; TRBD1 might be the D (6 bases). Trimming pared 3 bases from V and 0 bases from J, leaving 18 bases between. CDR1 GTSNPN and CDR2 SVGIG come from the germline V gene (reference sequence). This CDR3 comprises 16 residues. In nucleotides, the CDR3 is TGTGCCTGGAGCCCACAACAGGGACCCGGCTCCTACGAGCAGTACTTC. The encoded protein is CAWSPQQGPGSYEQYF.

This chain uses TRBV3-1 (or the pseudogene TRBV3-2) with TRBJ1-6; D is possibly TRBD1 (5 bases). The length of the CDR3 is 16 residues. V lost 4 bases and J lost 9, with 19 bases in between. Germline CDR1 and CDR2: LGHDT and YNNKEL (reference sequence). CDR3 in DNA: TGTGCCAGCAGCCCTCTCGGGGGGGAGGCAGGTTCACCCCTCCACTTT. Translation: CASSPLGGEAGSPLHF.

CDR3 loop: CASSLGRGYGGGQPQHF. The CDR3 DNA reads as TGTGCCAGCAGCTTGGGCCGGGGATACGGGGGGGGTCAGCCCCAGCATTTT. V and J are TRBV5-8 and TRBJ1-5; perhaps TRBD1 as D (5 bases). The CDR3 has 17 residues. The germline CDR1 and CDR2 sequences are SGHTS and YDEGEE. V was trimmed by 0 bases and J by 6 bases, leaving 19 bases between them.

The chain links TRBV7-9 to TRBJ2-1; TRBD2 agrees at 12 bases. The V and J ends lost 2 bases and 6 bases, in that order; junction bases with no gene match: 5. In germline, CDR1 is SEHNR, CDR2 FQNEAQ (reference sequence). The CDR3 extends over 16 amino acids. This CDR3 is CASSLLSSGRGNEQFF. The CDR3 DNA is TGTGCCAGCAGCTTATTGTCTAGCGGGAGGGGCAATGAGCAGTTCTTC.

The V gene is TRBV7-2, the J gene TRBJ2-3; D is perhaps TRBD2 (6 bases). This CDR3 has 16 residues. Germline CDR1 SGHTA, CDR2 FQGNSA. V lost 5 bases, J lost 1 base, and 16 bases lay in between. DNA of the CDR3: TGTGCCAGCAGCCTGTTCGGGAGTGGTGGCACAGATACGCAGTATTTT. This gives the protein CASSLFGSGGTDTQYF.

The chain joins TRBV7-9 to TRBJ2-3; TRBD2 matches at 9 bases. V lost 2 bases, J lost 4 bases, and 7 bases stayed unmatched. There are 16 residues in the CDR3. The V gene's germline CDR1 is SEHNR and CDR2 FQNEAQ (reference sequence). CDR3 sequence (DNA): TGTGCCAGCAGCTTATTGCTAGCGGGAAGGTCAGATACGCAGTATTTT. It is translated as CASSLLLAGRSDTQYF.

V is TRBV5-4 and J is TRBJ2-3; 9 bases match TRBD2. This CDR3 is 15 amino acids long. CDR1 and CDR2 from the germline V gene are SGHNT and YYREEE (reference sequence). V gave up 4 bases and J gave up 2 bases; unmatched junction bases: 5. This chain's CDR3 is CASSPGLADTDTQYF. The CDR3 coding sequence is TGTGCCAGCAGCCCGGGACTAGCTGACACAGATACGCAGTATTTT. The full variable domain, rest sourced from reference TRBV5-4 and TRBJ2-3, is ETGVTQSPTHLIKTRGQQVTLRCSSQSGHNTVSWYQQALGQGPQFIFQYYREEENGRGNFPPRFSGLQFPNYSSELNVNALELDDSALYLCASSPGLADTDTQYFGPGTRLTVL.

V usage is TRBV25-1 and J usage is TRBJ1-2; D is uncertain. V was pared by 4 bases and J by 4 bases, with 19 bases between. CDR3 length equals 16 residues. Germline lookup yields CDR1 MGHDK and CDR2 SYGVNS. CDR3 amino acids: CASSGSPGLPSYGYTF. Here the CDR3 DNA reads TGTGCCAGCAGTGGGTCCCCAGGACTCCCCTCCTATGGCTACACCTTC.

This chain's CDR3 is CASSRTNNEQFF. The CDR3 coding sequence is TGTGCCAGCAGCCGGACAAACAATGAGCAGTTCTTC. J is TRBJ2-1 and V is TRBV12-3 or TRBV12-4, with a possible D match to TRBD1 (5 bases). Trimming shortened V by 6 bases and J by 5 bases, and 8 bases separated the two germline ends. The CDR3 runs to 12 residues.

The chain joins TRBV11-3 to TRBJ2-6; TRBD2 aligns across 11 bases. Germline trimming cut 3 bases from V and 4 bases from J; bases unmatched to any gene: 5. CDR1 SGHNT and CDR2 YENEEA come from the germline V gene. The CDR3 has 17 residues. The CDR3: CASSFGSGRAGANVLTF. In nucleotides, the CDR3 is TGTGCCAGCAGCTTTGGTAGCGGGAGGGCCGGGGCCAACGTCCTGACTTTC.

In this sample, this clone turned up once. The CDR3 coding sequence is TGTGCCACCAGACCGGGACAGGATAATGAGCAGTTCTTC. As protein: CATRPGQDNEQFF. This sequence joins TRBV24-1 and TRBJ2-1; 8 bases align to TRBD1. Germline trimming cut 7 bases from V and 7 bases from J; bases unmatched to any gene: 5. This CDR3 has 13 residues. CDR1 and CDR2 from the germline V gene are KGHDR and SFDVKD.